Shown below are 30 T cell receptor beta chains from a single sample sequenced in a study of T-cell memory formation after mild COVID-19. TCRdb re-called the 5' RACE reads through MiXCR, storing one row per CDR3 protein. The sample shows 550,000 to 650,000 distinct CDR3 sequences, roughly 17% of them seen only once. The sample comprised PBMCs or a T cell subset sorted from them (not recorded which). These receptors all stem from an adult woman who had mild COVID-19 (a few samples of this study predate the infection). Cell type and time point are not known.

This clonotype was counted between two and nine times. V usage is TRBV29-1 and J usage is TRBJ2-2; D possibly matches TRBD1 or TRBD2 (6 bases each). CDR1 is SQVTM and CDR2 is ANQGSEA in the germline V gene. The CDR3 runs to 14 residues. Trimming took 4 bases from V and 5 from J, leaving 14 bases between them. CDR3 nucleotide sequence: TGCAGCGTTGCGGGGGCCTCGAGGACCGGGGAGCTGTTTTTT. Translating gives CSVAGASRTGELFF.

This clonotype occurred a few times. The chain has TRBV7-9 and TRBJ2-1; TRBD2 matches at 12 bases. Germline V CDR1 and CDR2: SEHNR, FQNEAQ (reference sequence). J was trimmed by 0 bases and V by 6 bases; bases with no gene match: 9. The CDR3 is made up of 18 amino acids. The CDR3 bases are TGTGCCAGCAGTCCGGCTACTAGCGGGAGGCTCTCCTACAATGAGCAGTTCTTC. Translation: CASSPATSGRLSYNEQFF.

The rearrangement uses TRBV7-6 and TRBJ2-1, with D tentatively TRBD2 (6 bases). The germline V gene has CDR1 SGHVS and CDR2 FNYEAQ. V was trimmed by 5 bases and J by 3 bases, leaving 20 bases between them. The CDR3 is 17 residues long. The CDR3 sequence is CASSPFRSAGLYNEQFF. Written as DNA, the CDR3 is TGTGCCAGCAGCCCCTTCCGTTCAGCGGGCCTCTACAATGAGCAGTTCTTC.

This clonotype showed up just a few times. The genes are TRBV6-1 and TRBJ1-1, with TRBD1 matching over 9 bases. The CDR3 runs 15 residues. Germline V gene sequence: CDR1 MNHNS, CDR2 SASEGT. V shed 6 bases and J 2 bases; nucleotides not matched to a gene: 7. CDR3 region: CASRLRQGVNTEAFF. CDR3 sequence (DNA): TGTGCCAGCAGGCTTAGACAGGGGGTCAACACTGAAGCTTTCTTT.

The chain joins TRBV3-1 to TRBJ2-3; 8 bases are a match to TRBD2. J gave up 6 bases and V 4 bases, and 9 bases lay outside the gene matches. This CDR3 region has 15 residues. Germline CDR1 LGHDT, CDR2 YNNKEL (reference sequence). The CDR3 DNA follows: TGTGCCAGCAGCCTTCGTAGCGGGGTAGTTGATACGCAGTATTTT. The encoded protein is CASSLRSGVVDTQYF.

J is TRBJ2-7 and V is TRBV5-5; no reliable D call. Germline V gene sequence: CDR1 SGHKS, CDR2 YYEKEE (reference sequence). The CDR3 has 15 amino acids. Trimming shortened V by 0 bases and J by 1 base, and 11 bases separated the two germline ends. This chain's CDR3 is CASSLVPGPSYEQYF. As DNA, the CDR3 is TGTGCCAGCAGCTTGGTTCCAGGTCCTTCCTACGAGCAGTACTTC.

J is TRBJ2-7 and V is TRBV5-5, with TRBD2 as a possible D gene (5 bases). Deletions cut 4 bases from V and 0 bases from J, with 14 bases between. This CDR3 is 15 amino acids long. Germline values: CDR1 SGHKS, CDR2 YYEKEE (reference sequence). CDR3 nucleotide sequence: TGTGCCAGCAGCGTGGGTCCGGGGAGCTCCTACGAGCAGTACTTC. It specifies CASSVGPGSSYEQYF.

The sample holds many counts of this clonotype. This chain connects TRBV6-5 to TRBJ2-5; 7 nucleotides match TRBD1. Germline CDR1 MNHEY, CDR2 SVGAGI. V was clipped by 5 bases and J by 1 base; unmatched bases: 7. CDR3 size: 15 residues. The CDR3 DNA sequence: TGTGCCAGCAGTATCCTTCCAGGGGGCCAAGAGACCCAGTACTTC. Amino acids: CASSILPGGQETQYF.

This clonotype was counted a few times. This chain links TRBV3-1 with TRBJ2-7; D is unresolved. V lost 3 bases to trimming and J lost 7 bases, with 13 bases between them. The CDR3 covers 13 residues. Germline V gene lookup returns CDR1 LGHDT and CDR2 YNNKEL (reference sequence). CDR3 bases: TGTGCCAGCAGCCACGAGAGAGGACGGGAGCAGTACTTC. It codes for CASSHERGREQYF.

This clonotype was recorded a few times. The V call is TRBV12-3 or TRBV12-4, the J call TRBJ1-3; the D gene is possibly TRBD1 (6 bases). This CDR3 region has 15 residues. V was cut by 3 bases and J by 3 bases, with 12 bases left in between. The CDR3 DNA follows: TGTGCCAGCAGTTTCCTACAGGGTGGTGGAAACACCATATATTTT. Protein product: CASSFLQGGGNTIYF.

This chain joins TRBV11-2 and TRBJ2-1, with D possibly being TRBD2 (5 bases). This CDR3 region has 17 residues. CDR1 SGHAT and CDR2 FQNNGV come from the germline V gene. V gave up 5 bases and J gave up 0 bases, with 17 bases separating them. The CDR3 bases are TGTGCCAGCAGCCCGGCTAGCTTTTCTGCCTCCTACAATGAGCAGTTCTTC. It codes for CASSPASFSASYNEQFF.

The V and J genes are TRBV28 and TRBJ2-2; D gene uncertain. The V end was cut by 1 base, the J end by 1 base, with 7 bases between. Per germline, CDR1 MDHEN and CDR2 SYDVKM. The CDR3 has 15 amino acids. The CDR3 loop reads CASSLFAGNTGELFF. DNA of the CDR3: TGTGCCAGCAGTTTATTCGCAGGGAACACCGGGGAGCTGTTTTTT.

The rearrangement joins TRBV6-5 to TRBJ2-5; D may be TRBD2 (5 bases). The germline CDR1 and CDR2 sequences are MNHEY and SVGAGI. The CDR3 is 14 residues long. Between the trimmed V and J ends, which lost 8 bases and 4 bases, there was a span of 17 bases. The DNA of the CDR3 is TGTGCCAGCGGGTTCGGGGATTCTGCAGAGACCCAGTACTTC. Its translation: CASGFGDSAETQYF.

This clonotype was recorded a few times. This chain links TRBV7-2 with TRBJ2-1; D remains unclear. Germline V gene data show CDR1 as SGHTA and CDR2 as FQGNSA. CDR3 length equals 11 residues. V lost 5 bases, J lost 14 bases, and 13 bases lay in between. As DNA, the CDR3 is TGTGCCAGCAGCCCCGGGTTAGTTAAGTTCTTC. Encoded protein: CASSPGLVKFF.

This clonotype was seen a few times. The CDR3 spells CASSDSPSGANVLTF. The CDR3 bases are TGTGCCAGCAGTGACTCCCCCTCTGGGGCCAACGTCCTGACTTTC. The chain links TRBV6-4 to TRBJ2-6; D not resolved. This CDR3 is 15 amino acids long. Germline CDR1 MRHNA, CDR2 SNTAGT. V lost 0 bases and J 0 bases, leaving 3 bases between the germline ends.

This clonotype turned up a few times. The chain carries TRBV5-1 and TRBJ1-1; the D gene is possibly TRBD1 (5 bases). V was pared by 7 bases and J by 1 base, with 14 bases between. This CDR3 comprises 14 residues. Germline V CDR1 and CDR2: SGHRS, YFSETQ. In DNA, the CDR3 is TGCGCCAGCGCGGAGACAGTCGGGAACACTGAAGCTTTCTTT. Translating it yields CASAETVGNTEAFF.

This clonotype was found a few times. V and J are TRBV30 and TRBJ1-5; D is unclear. The CDR3 totals 13 residues. V shed 3 bases and J shed 8 bases, with 14 bases lying between them. Germline lookup yields CDR1 GTSNPN and CDR2 SVGIG (reference sequence). CDR3 DNA: TGTGCCTGGAGAGCCAATCCCGGGGAGCCCCAGCATTTT. This gives the protein CAWRANPGEPQHF.

This clonotype has only a few counts. The V call is TRBV6-2 or TRBV6-3, the J call TRBJ2-1, with 8 positions matching TRBD1. Germline loops: CDR1 MNHEY, CDR2 SVGEGT. This CDR3 region has 15 residues. V was pared by 6 bases and J by 5 bases, with 9 bases of the junction left unmatched. CDR3 region: CASRYQGAGDNEQFF. Written as DNA, the CDR3 is TGTGCCAGCAGGTATCAGGGGGCAGGGGACAATGAGCAGTTCTTC.

This clonotype was counted only a few times. V is TRBV5-5 and J is TRBJ2-5, with D perhaps TRBD2 (6 bases). V lost 5 bases to trimming and J lost 2 bases, with 10 bases between them. Germline V gives CDR1 SGHKS, CDR2 YYEKEE (reference sequence). The CDR3 has 13 residues. The CDR3, as DNA: TGTGCCAGCAGACCCGGGAGTCAAGAGACCCAGTACTTC. It is translated as CASRPGSQETQYF.

This chain uses TRBV13 with TRBJ2-3; 9 positions match TRBD2. There are 17 residues in the CDR3. Germline V gene data show CDR1 as PRHDT and CDR2 as FYEKMQ (reference sequence). Trimming cost V 1 base and J 2 bases; bases outside gene matches: 7. CDR3 nucleotide sequence: TGTGCCAGCAGCTTAGTAGGTCTAGCGGGGCTCACAGATACGCAGTATTTT. Translation gives CASSLVGLAGLTDTQYF.

Only one count was recorded for this clonotype. The chain recombines TRBV5-5 with TRBJ1-1; D is ambiguous. The CDR3 covers 13 residues. Germline CDR1 reads SGHKS; CDR2 reads YYEKEE (reference sequence). V was pared by 3 bases and J by 5 bases, with 11 bases between. Here the CDR3 reads CASSWFFGTEAFF. The CDR3 DNA follows: TGTGCCAGCAGCTGGTTTTTTGGGACTGAAGCTTTCTTT.

This clonotype was counted only a few times. The gene calls are TRBV27 and TRBJ2-7, with 12 positions matching TRBD2. This CDR3 spans 15 amino acids. The junction had 6 bases not matched to a gene; V was cut back by 6 bases and J by 3 bases. CDR1 is MNHEY and CDR2 is SMNVEV in the germline V gene (reference sequence). DNA for the CDR3: TGTGCCAGCAGCCATCTAGCGGGAGGGCTCTACGAGCAGTACTTC. Translating gives CASSHLAGGLYEQYF.

V gene TRBV9 combines with J gene TRBJ2-7, with D uncertain. CDR3 length: 14 amino acids. Germline CDR1 and CDR2: SGDLS and YYNGEE. Trimming cost V 2 bases and J 3 bases, with 12 bases left between them. The CDR3 region is CASSVGISNYEQYF. For the CDR3, the DNA is TGTGCCAGCAGCGTTGGCATATCGAACTACGAGCAGTACTTC.

This clonotype occurred a few times. The chain is built from TRBV20-1 and TRBJ2-1; D perhaps matches TRBD2 (6 bases). V lost 1 base and J lost 5, with 15 bases in between. The CDR3 length is 15 residues. Germline V gene sequence: CDR1 DFQATT, CDR2 SNEGSKA (reference sequence). CDR3 sequence reads: CSARVSDYVDNEQFF. Here the CDR3 DNA reads TGCAGTGCTAGAGTTTCGGACTATGTCGACAATGAGCAGTTCTTC.

This clonotype was detected only a few times. The chain carries TRBV18 and TRBJ2-4; unclear D gene. The V gene lost 10 bases and the J gene lost 4 bases, with 20 bases spanning the gap. Per the germline V gene, CDR1 is KGHSH and CDR2 is LQKENI. This CDR3 has 15 residues. The CDR3 DNA follows: TGTGCCACCTCTGCTCTGGGGAATCCGAAAAACATTCAGTACTTC. This codes for CATSALGNPKNIQYF.

The chain's CDR3 is CASSLPGGAVNQPQHF. The CDR3 nucleotides read TGTGCCAGCAGTTTACCAGGGGGTGCGGTCAATCAGCCCCAGCATTTT. The chain links TRBV12-3 or TRBV12-4 to TRBJ1-5, with TRBD1 identical over 7 bases. Unmatched junction bases numbered 7, after V lost 2 bases and J lost 3 bases. CDR3 length equals 16 residues.

The chain recombines TRBV5-1 with TRBJ1-2; 12 bases fit TRBD1. V lost 4 bases, J lost 6 bases, and 10 bases stayed unmatched. The CDR3 sequence is 16 residues long. CDR1 is SGHRS and CDR2 is YFSETQ in the germline V gene. CDR3 nucleotide sequence: TGCGCCAGCAGCCCAAGGGACAGGGGGCTGTACGATGGCTACACCTTC. Translating gives CASSPRDRGLYDGYTF.

This clonotype was detected a few times. This chain connects TRBV21-1 to TRBJ2-3; the D call in the table, TRBD1, was not verified against the DNA. TRBV21-1 is flagged as a pseudogene. The CDR3 consists of 17 residues. The CDR3 DNA is TGTGCCAGCAGCGATCGACAGGGAGAAAGGAGCACAGATACGCAGTATTTT. Translation: CASSDRQGERSTDTQYF.

The rearrangement uses TRBV20-1 and TRBJ2-2, with D possibly being TRBD2 (7 bases). The CDR3 loop spans 14 amino acids. The germline V gene has CDR1 DFQATT and CDR2 SNEGSKA (reference sequence). Trimming took off 1 base at V and 4 bases at J, with 10 bases between the two ends. The CDR3 reads CSARGRGATGELFF. CDR3 in DNA: TGCAGTGCTAGAGGTCGGGGGGCCACCGGGGAGCTGTTTTTT.

V gene TRBV20-1 combines with J gene TRBJ2-5; TRBD2 matches 9 bases. V trimming: 3 bases; J trimming: 4 bases; junction bases outside the gene matches: 9. The CDR3 has 15 amino acids. CDR1 is DFQATT, CDR2 SNEGSKA, per germline (reference sequence). In DNA, the CDR3 is TGCAGTGCTAGGGAGGGGCTAGCGGGGACAGAGACCCAGTACTTC. Amino acid sequence: CSAREGLAGTETQYF.